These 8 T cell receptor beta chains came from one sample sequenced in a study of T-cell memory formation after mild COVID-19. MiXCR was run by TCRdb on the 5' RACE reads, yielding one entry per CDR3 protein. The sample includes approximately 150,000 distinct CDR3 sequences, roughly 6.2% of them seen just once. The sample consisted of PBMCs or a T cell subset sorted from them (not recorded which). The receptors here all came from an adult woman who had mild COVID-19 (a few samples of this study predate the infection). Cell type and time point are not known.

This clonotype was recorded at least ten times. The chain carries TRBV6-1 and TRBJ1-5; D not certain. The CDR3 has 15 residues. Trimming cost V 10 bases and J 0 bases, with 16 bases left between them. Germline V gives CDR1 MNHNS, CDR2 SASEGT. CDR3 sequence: CATGVGLYSNQPQHF. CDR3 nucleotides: TGTGCCACCGGAGTGGGTCTTTATAGCAATCAGCCCCAGCATTTT.

This CDR3 is CASRTRSGSTDTQYF. In DNA, the CDR3 is TGTGCCTCAAGAACCCGTAGCGGATCCACAGATACGCAGTATTTT. The rearrangement uses TRBV19 and TRBJ2-3, with a tentative D call TRBD2 (6 bases). CDR3 size: 15 residues. Between the trimmed V and J ends, which lost 11 bases and 2 bases, there was a span of 20 bases. Germline V gene data show CDR1 as LNHDA and CDR2 as SQIVND (reference sequence).

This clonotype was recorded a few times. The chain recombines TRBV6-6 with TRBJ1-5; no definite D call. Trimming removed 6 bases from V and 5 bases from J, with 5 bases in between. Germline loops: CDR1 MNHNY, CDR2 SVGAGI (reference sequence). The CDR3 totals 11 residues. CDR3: CASRGDQPQHF. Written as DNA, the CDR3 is TGTGCCAGCAGAGGAGATCAGCCCCAGCATTTT.

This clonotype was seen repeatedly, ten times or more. This CDR3 is CASSEYRYGYTF. CDR3 DNA: TGTGCCAGCAGTGAATATCGCTATGGCTACACCTTC. J is TRBJ1-2 and V is TRBV25-1; unclear D gene. Germline-derived CDR1 and CDR2 are MGHDK and SYGVNS. V was pared by 0 bases and J by 4 bases, with 3 bases between. This CDR3 is 12 amino acids long.

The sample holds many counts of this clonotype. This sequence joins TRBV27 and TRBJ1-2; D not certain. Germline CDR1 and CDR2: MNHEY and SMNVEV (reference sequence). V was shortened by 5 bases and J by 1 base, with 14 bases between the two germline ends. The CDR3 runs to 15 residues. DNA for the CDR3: TGTGCCAGCAGTACCGTAAGGAGCGATAACTATGGCTACACCTTC. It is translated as CASSTVRSDNYGYTF.

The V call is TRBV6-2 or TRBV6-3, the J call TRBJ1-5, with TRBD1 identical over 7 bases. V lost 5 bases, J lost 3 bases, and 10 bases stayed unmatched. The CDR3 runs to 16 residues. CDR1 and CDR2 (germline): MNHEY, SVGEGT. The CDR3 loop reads CASSPGQARNNQPQHF. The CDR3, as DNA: TGTGCCAGCAGTCCCGGACAGGCTCGCAACAATCAGCCCCAGCATTTT.

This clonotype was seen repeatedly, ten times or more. In DNA, the CDR3 is TGTGCCAGCAGCATGAGCGGGACCCCCTACGAGCAGTACTTC. Translation gives CASSMSGTPYEQYF. This chain joins TRBV7-8 and TRBJ2-7; 7 nucleotides line up with TRBD2. V was pared by 5 bases and J by 2 bases, with 6 bases of the junction left unmatched. This CDR3 contains 14 residues. Germline loops: CDR1 SGHVS, CDR2 FQNEAQ.

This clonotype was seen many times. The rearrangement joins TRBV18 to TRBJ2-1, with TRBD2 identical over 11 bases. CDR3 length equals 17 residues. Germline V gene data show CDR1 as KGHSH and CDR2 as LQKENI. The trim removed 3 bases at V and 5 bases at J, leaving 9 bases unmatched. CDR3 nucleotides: TGTGCCAGCTCACCGCCACTAGCGGGAGCTTTCGACAATGAGCAGTTCTTC. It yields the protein CASSPPLAGAFDNEQFF.